This T cell receptor (beta chain) was captured by sequencing in a study of cytomegalovirus exposure and HLA in healthy donors. Both 60 Vbeta primers and 13 Jbeta primers went into the PCR. Some clones are missing from TCRdb's copy, which holds only in-frame ones; the method was immunoSEQ multiplex PCR. The data contain roughly 150,000 clones, around 77% of them singletons. This CDR3 has 11 amino acids. V lost 8 bases, J lost 2 bases, and 7 bases lay in between. Germline V gene sequence: CDR1 SEHNR, CDR2 FQNEAQ (reference sequence). This clone appeared a single time. Sequenced material: PBMCs. The chain recombines TRBV7-9 with TRBJ2-7; D not resolved. The receptor was isolated from a man aged 30 to 39 in good health. CDR3 region: CASGRAYEQYF. In DNA, the CDR3 is TGTGCCAGCGGGCGAGCCTACGAGCAGTACTTC.